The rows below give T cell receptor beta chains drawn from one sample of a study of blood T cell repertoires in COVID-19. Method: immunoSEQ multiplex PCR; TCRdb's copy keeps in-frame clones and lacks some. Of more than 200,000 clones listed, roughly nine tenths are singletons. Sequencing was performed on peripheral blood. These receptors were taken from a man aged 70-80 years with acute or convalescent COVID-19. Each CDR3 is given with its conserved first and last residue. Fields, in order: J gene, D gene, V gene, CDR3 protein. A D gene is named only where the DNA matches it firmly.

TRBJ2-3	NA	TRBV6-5	CASSISRGLTDTQYF
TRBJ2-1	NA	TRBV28	CASSLGGSLNEQFF
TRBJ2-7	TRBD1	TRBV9	CASSLTGYEQYF
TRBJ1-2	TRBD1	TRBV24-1	CATRQTGKMDYTF
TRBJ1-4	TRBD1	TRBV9	CASSVGASQGGEKLFF
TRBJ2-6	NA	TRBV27	CASRSGTSGANVLTF
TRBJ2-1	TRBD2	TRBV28	CASRLRDSGYNEQFF
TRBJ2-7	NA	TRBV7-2	CASTRGYEQYF
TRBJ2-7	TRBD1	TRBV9	CASSVAPGQSYEQYF
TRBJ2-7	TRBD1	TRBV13	CASSLRTGAYEQYF
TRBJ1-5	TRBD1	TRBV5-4	CASSLDRGDQPQHF
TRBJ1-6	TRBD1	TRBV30	CAWSAGQGRNSPLHF
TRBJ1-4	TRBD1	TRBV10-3	CAISPGQGNEKLFF
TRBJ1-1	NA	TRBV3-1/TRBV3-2	CASSQVPGGTEAFF
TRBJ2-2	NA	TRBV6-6	CASMGAGKTGELFF
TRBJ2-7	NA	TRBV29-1	CSGGDTEQYF
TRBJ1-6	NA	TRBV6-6	CASSPLGARYSPLHF
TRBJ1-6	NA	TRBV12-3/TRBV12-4	CASSLGRGAPLHF
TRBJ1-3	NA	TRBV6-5	CASSYSRGVSGNTIYF
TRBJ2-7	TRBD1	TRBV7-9	CASSLELSGGQYF
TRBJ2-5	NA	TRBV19	CASSPREGPQETQYF
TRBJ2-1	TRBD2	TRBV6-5	CASRELAAYNEQFF
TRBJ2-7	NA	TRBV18	CASSAGTTYEQYF
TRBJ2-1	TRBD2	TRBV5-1	CASSRTSGTPNEQFF
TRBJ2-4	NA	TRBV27	CASSLMQGSIAKNIQYF
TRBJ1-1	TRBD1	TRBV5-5	CASSRSTGAEAFF
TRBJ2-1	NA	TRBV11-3	CASSPRAGGNRPYNEQFF
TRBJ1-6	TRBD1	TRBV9	CASSKGQYNSPLHF
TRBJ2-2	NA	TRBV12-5	CASARQELTNTGELFF
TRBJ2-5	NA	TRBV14	CASSQGQGMPLGETQYF
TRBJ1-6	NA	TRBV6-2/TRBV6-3	CASSYETGISSSYNSPLHF
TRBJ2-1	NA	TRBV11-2	CASSSWGGFSYNEQFF
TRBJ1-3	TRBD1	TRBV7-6	CASSPRGTALNSGNTIYF
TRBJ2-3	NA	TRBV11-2	CASSPHADTQYF
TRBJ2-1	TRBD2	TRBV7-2	CASSLATSGRGNEQFF
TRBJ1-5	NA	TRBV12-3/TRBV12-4	CASSLEGPQPQHF
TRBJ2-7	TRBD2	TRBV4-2	CASSQELAGGFDEQYF
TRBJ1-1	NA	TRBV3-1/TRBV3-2	CASTLTGSLNTEAFF
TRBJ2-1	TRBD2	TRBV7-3	CASSSGPHFEQFF
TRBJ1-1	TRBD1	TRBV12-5	CASAPDRGYGNTEAFF
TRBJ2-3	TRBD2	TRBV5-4	CASSFGLAGVGSTDTQYF
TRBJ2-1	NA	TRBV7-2	CASSRDFREQFF
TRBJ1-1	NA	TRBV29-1	CSVVSGVEAFF
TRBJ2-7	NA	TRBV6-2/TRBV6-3	CASSRGLAAYEQYF
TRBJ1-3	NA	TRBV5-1	CASSLGYGWNSGNTIYF
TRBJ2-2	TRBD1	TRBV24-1	CATSDPGQGITGELFF
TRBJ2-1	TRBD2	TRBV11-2	CASSPDRAGANEQFF
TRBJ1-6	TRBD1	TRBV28	CASITGTGVSSPLHF
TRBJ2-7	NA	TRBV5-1	CASSLGQARGEQYF
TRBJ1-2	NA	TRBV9	CASSVAGYGYTF
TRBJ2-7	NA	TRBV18	CASSPGASDTYEQYF
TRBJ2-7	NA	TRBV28	CATSVAASYEQYF
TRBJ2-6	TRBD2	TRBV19	CATSLWGGLISGANVLTF
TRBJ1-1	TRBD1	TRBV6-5	CASSFGTGITEAFF
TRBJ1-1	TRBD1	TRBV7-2	CASSNRDRGTAFF